This T cell receptor (beta chain) is drawn from a study of tumor-infiltrating lymphocytes in primary liver carcinoma. Study-wide context: Participating patients were men and women between 30 and 69 years old.

In this sample, this clonotype turned up many times. TCR beta cDNA was made from 500 ng total RNA with a constant-region primer. Three nested multiplex PCR rounds, a slightly modified ARM-PCR, produced the libraries for TCR beta. The first two PCR rounds used TRBV1-TRBV30 primers with a Cbeta primer, around 10 cycles each. One entry per CDR3 protein results from TCRdb running MiXCR on the multiplex PCR reads. The sample contains about 84,000 distinct CDR3 sequences, 55% to 85% of which appear only once. From roughly 20-30 mg of unsorted bulk tissue, DNA and RNA were co-extracted together. Five discrete regions of every tumor underwent sampling. The CDR3 is 13 residues long. V was cut by 5 bases and J by 0 bases, with 8 bases left in between. Germline V gene data show CDR1 as SQVTM and CDR2 as ANQGSEA.

The sequenced sample consisted of liver tumor tissue from sampling region 1. Subset meaning: tumor region T1, superior pole. The chain uses TRBV29-1 and TRBJ2-1; D uncertain. The sequence derives from a man aged 35 to 55 with primary liver carcinoma and hepatitis B virus infection. CDR3 sequence (DNA): TGCAGCGTTACTATCAGCTCCTACAATGAGCAGTTCTTC. It codes for CSVTISSYNEQFF.